These 20 T cell receptor beta chains were sequenced from one sample in a study of T cell responses to AZD1222 COVID-19 vaccine. Generated by immunoSEQ multiplex PCR, the TCRdb table keeps only in-frame clones and is missing some. The sample has 110,000 to 150,000 clones; roughly 90% are singletons. The specimen comprised peripheral blood, sampled 28 days after the second AZD1222 dose. The receptor set was obtained from an adult who received the AZD1222 COVID-19 vaccine.

This chain uses TRBV19 with TRBJ1-5; 7 nucleotides align to TRBD1. After removal of 3 bases from V and 3 bases from J, the junction contained 5 bases not matched to a gene. The CDR3 is made up of 15 amino acids. Germline assignment: CDR1 LNHDA and CDR2 SQIVND (reference sequence). DNA of the CDR3: TGTGCCAGTAGTATCTGGGGACAGTTCAATCAGCCCCAGCATTTT. Translated, it gives CASSIWGQFNQPQHF.

The chain joins TRBV15 to TRBJ1-1, with no clear D. V gave up 8 bases and J gave up 0 bases, with 10 bases separating them. The CDR3 is 13 residues long. Germline V gene sequence: CDR1 LNHNV, CDR2 YYDKDF (reference sequence). The CDR3 nucleotides read TGTGCCACCTCTGGAGACTTGAACACTGAAGCTTTCTTT. The encoded protein is CATSGDLNTEAFF.

The CDR3 DNA reads as TGTGCCAGTAGTGGGGGACAGGGTATGAACGAGCAGTACTTC. It specifies CASSGGQGMNEQYF. The chain couples TRBV19 to TRBJ2-7; 9 bases fit TRBD1. Germline V gene sequence: CDR1 LNHDA, CDR2 SQIVND (reference sequence). The CDR3 runs 14 residues. With 5 bases clipped from V and 5 bases from J, the junction kept 7 bases outside the gene matches.

This clone was picked up one time. The chain carries TRBV29-1 and TRBJ2-5; 9 bases are shared with TRBD2. This CDR3 is 14 amino acids long. CDR1 SQVTM and CDR2 ANQGSEA come from the germline V gene. V lost 8 bases, J lost 1 base, and 8 bases stayed unmatched. The CDR3 is CSLTSGLIQETQYF. In DNA form, the CDR3 reads TGCAGCCTAACTAGCGGGCTCATCCAAGAGACCCAGTACTTC. Drawing the rest from reference TRBV29-1 and TRBJ2-5, the complete variable domain is SAVISQKPSRDICQRGTSLTIQCQVDSQVTMMFWYRQQPGQSLTLIATANQGSEATYESGFVIDKFPISRPNLTFSTLTVSNMSPEDSSIYLCSLTSGLIQETQYFGPGTRLLVL.

V is TRBV7-9 and J is TRBJ1-1; no firm D call. Trimming shortened V by 0 bases and J by 7 bases, and 9 bases separated the two germline ends. The V gene's germline CDR1 is SEHNR and CDR2 FQNEAQ (reference sequence). The CDR3 contains 13 residues. CDR3 region: CASSLAGGVEAFF. The DNA of the CDR3 is TGTGCCAGCAGCTTAGCGGGCGGGGTTGAAGCTTTCTTT.

The DNA for the CDR3 is TGTGCCAGCAGTGACCTGGACAGTTATCAGCCCCAGCATTTT. Residues: CASSDLDSYQPQHF. The genes are TRBV6-1 and TRBJ1-5, with D tentatively TRBD1 (6 bases). The CDR3 is 14 amino acids. Germline CDR1 is MNHNS and CDR2 is SASEGT. V lost 3 bases and J lost 5, with 11 bases in between.

The chain links TRBV28 to TRBJ1-1; 9 bases align to TRBD1. CDR1 is MDHEN, CDR2 SYDVKM, per germline. This CDR3 has 12 amino acids. The junction had 6 bases not matched to a gene; V was cut back by 6 bases and J by 10 bases. DNA for the CDR3: TGTGCCAGCAGGCGACAGGGGGGAGGAGCTTTCTTT. It is translated as CASRRQGGGAFF.

In this sample, this clone turned up once. V is TRBV6-5 and J is TRBJ1-1; 8 positions match TRBD1. The germline gives CDR1 MNHEY, CDR2 SVGAGI. The ends lost 5 bases at V and 11 bases at J; junction bases unmatched: 7. This CDR3 comprises 12 residues. This CDR3 reads CASSRDRGSAFF. CDR3 nucleotides: TGTGCCAGCAGTAGAGACAGGGGCTCGGCTTTCTTT.

This clone has a handful of counts. Written as DNA, the CDR3 is TGTGCCAGTAGTTCCGGGGGGTCTGGAAACACCATATATTTT. Encoded protein: CASSSGGSGNTIYF. The chain carries TRBV19 and TRBJ1-3, with D possibly TRBD1 on 5 matching bases. CDR3 size: 14 residues. From germline, CDR1 is LNHDA and CDR2 SQIVND (reference sequence). The V gene lost 5 bases and the J gene lost 1 base, with 9 bases spanning the gap.

The rearrangement uses TRBV6-5 and TRBJ2-7; D gene uncertain. Germline CDR1 and CDR2: MNHEY and SVGAGI. V lost 5 bases and J 0 bases, leaving 8 bases between the germline ends. There are 13 residues in the CDR3. The CDR3 nucleotides read TGTGCCAGCAGTCCTAGGAGCTCCTACGAGCAGTACTTC. Amino acid sequence: CASSPRSSYEQYF.

This sequence joins TRBV14 and TRBJ1-3; D is unresolved. V gave up 4 bases and J gave up 0 bases, with 13 bases separating them. The CDR3 contains 16 residues. Germline CDR1 SGHDN, CDR2 FVKESK. The CDR3 DNA reads TGTGCCAGCAGCCCAGTCATCAACCTCTCTGGAAACACCATATATTTT. It specifies CASSPVINLSGNTIYF.

This chain links TRBV28 with TRBJ2-7; 10 bases are shared with TRBD2. Germline CDR1 and CDR2: MDHEN and SYDVKM. This CDR3 comprises 15 residues. V lost 4 bases to trimming and J lost 4 bases; unmatched junction nucleotides: 7. The DNA of the CDR3 is TGTGCCAGCAGTTCCCCGGGACTAGCGAGTTACGAGCAGTACTTC. It specifies CASSSPGLASYEQYF. Full variable domain (outside the CDR3, taken from reference TRBV28 and TRBJ2-7): DVKVTQSSRYLVKRTGEKVFLECVQDMDHENMFWYRQDPGLGLRLIYFSYDVKMKEKGDIPEGYSVSREKKERFSLILESASTNQTSMYLCASSSPGLASYEQYFGPGTRLTVT.

V is TRBV10-3 and J is TRBJ2-5; the D is unclear. This CDR3 region has 15 residues. Per the germline V gene, CDR1 is ENHRY and CDR2 is SYGVKD. The germline V and J ends were trimmed by 3 bases and 4 bases, with 15 bases remaining between them. The CDR3 coding sequence is TGTGCCATCAGTGACCTACCCGACCCGGGAGAGACCCAGTACTTC. Translated, it gives CAISDLPDPGETQYF.

This rearrangement joins TRBV7-7 to TRBJ2-3; D gene uncertain. V shed 3 bases and J shed 1 base, with 11 bases lying between them. Germline V gives CDR1 SSHAT, CDR2 FNYEAQ (reference sequence). This CDR3 is 15 amino acids long. The CDR3 region has the DNA TGTGCCAGCAGCTTGTCCCATTCCGGCACAGATACGCAGTATTTT. Protein: CASSLSHSGTDTQYF.

The rearrangement uses TRBV28 and TRBJ1-1, with 7 bases aligning to TRBD1. V dropped 5 bases and J dropped 5; count of bases not matched to a gene: 8. The germline CDR1 and CDR2 sequences are MDHEN and SYDVKM. The CDR3 is 14 residues long. Here the CDR3 reads CASSPGTVLTEAFF. The CDR3 DNA sequence: TGTGCCAGCAGTCCCGGGACAGTCCTAACTGAAGCTTTCTTT.

The rearrangement uses TRBV10-3 and TRBJ1-4; 7 bases are shared with TRBD1. There are 11 residues in the CDR3. V gave up 10 bases and J gave up 8 bases; unmatched junction bases: 4. CDR1 is ENHRY and CDR2 is SYGVKD in the germline V gene. CDR3 in DNA: TGTGCCACAGGGGACAGCGAAAAACTGTTTTTT. It translates to CATGDSEKLFF.

The V call is TRBV28, the J call TRBJ1-1, with D perhaps matching TRBD1 (5 bases). The germline V gene encodes CDR1 MDHEN and CDR2 SYDVKM. CDR3 size: 14 residues. The V gene lost 7 bases and the J gene lost 6 bases, with 18 bases spanning the gap. This CDR3 reads CASTPNGGLSEAFF. Written as DNA, the CDR3 is TGTGCCAGCACCCCGAACGGGGGGTTGTCTGAAGCTTTCTTT.

V and J are TRBV5-4 and TRBJ1-1; 7 bases agree with TRBD1. The CDR3 sequence is 13 residues long. Unmatched junction bases numbered 5, after V lost 2 bases and J lost 7 bases. Germline CDR1 reads SGHNT; CDR2 reads YYREEE (reference sequence). CDR3: CASSLTGVGEAFF. CDR3 nucleotide sequence: TGTGCCAGCAGCTTAACAGGGGTTGGTGAAGCTTTCTTT. Full variable domain (remainder filled in from reference TRBV5-4 and TRBJ1-1): ETGVTQSPTHLIKTRGQQVTLRCSSQSGHNTVSWYQQALGQGPQFIFQYYREEENGRGNFPPRFSGLQFPNYSSELNVNALELDDSALYLCASSLTGVGEAFFGQGTRLTVV.

This clone is a singleton in its sample. J is TRBJ2-3 and V is TRBV7-2; 10 bases align to TRBD1. Germline lookup yields CDR1 SGHTA and CDR2 FQGNSA. The CDR3 loop spans 15 amino acids. V shed 4 bases, J shed 2 bases, and the junction held 3 bases outside the gene matches. In DNA form, the CDR3 reads TGTGCCAGCAGCTGGGGACAGGGGCACACAGATACGCAGTATTTT. As protein: CASSWGQGHTDTQYF.

The genes are TRBV4-1 and TRBJ1-4, with 11 bases matching TRBD1. Germline-derived CDR1 and CDR2 are MGHRA and YSYEKL. The V segment lost 3 bases and the J segment 5 bases; nucleotides outside the gene matches: 8. The CDR3 consists of 17 residues. As DNA, the CDR3 is TGCGCCAGCAGCCAGTCCAGTTGGGACAGGGGGAATGAAAAACTGTTTTTT. It encodes CASSQSSWDRGNEKLFF.